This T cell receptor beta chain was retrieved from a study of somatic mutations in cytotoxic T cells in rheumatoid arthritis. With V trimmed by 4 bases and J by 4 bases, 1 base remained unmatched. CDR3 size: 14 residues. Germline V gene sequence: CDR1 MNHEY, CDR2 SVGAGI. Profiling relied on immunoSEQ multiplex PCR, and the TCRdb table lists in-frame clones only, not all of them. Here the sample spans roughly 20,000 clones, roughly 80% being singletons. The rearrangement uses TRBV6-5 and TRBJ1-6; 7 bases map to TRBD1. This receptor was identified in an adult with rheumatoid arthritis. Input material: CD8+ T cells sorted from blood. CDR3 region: CASSSTGYNSPLHF. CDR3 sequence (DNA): TGTGCCAGCAGTTCGACAGGGTATAATTCACCCCTCCACTTT.